Listed below are T cell receptor beta chains from one sample, sequenced in a study of T cell responses to AZD1222 COVID-19 vaccine. Profiling relied on immunoSEQ multiplex PCR, and the TCRdb table lists in-frame clones only, not all of them. The sample has over 65,000 clones, approximately 89% seen once. Material: peripheral blood, obtained 28 days after the second AZD1222 dose. The origin of the receptors is an adult who received the AZD1222 COVID-19 vaccine. Both conserved end residues are part of each CDR3. Each record gives: D gene, J gene, clone size, V gene, CDR3 protein, CDR3 DNA. The D gene is left open where the match is weak. The size entry is marked missing in some rows and otherwise reads once, few, many or a size class.

TRBD1	TRBJ1-2	-	TRBV6-5	CASSRGTENIYGYTF	TGTGCCAGCAGTAGGGGGACAGAGAATATCTATGGCTACACCTTC
-	TRBJ1-4	-	TRBV6-6	CASSYSGGFNEKLFF	TGTGCCAGCAGTTACTCGGGAGGCTTTAATGAAAAACTGTTTTTT
-	TRBJ2-7	-	TRBV27	CASSLLSSYEQYF	TGTGCCAGCAGTCTACTCAGCTCCTACGAGCAGTACTTC
-	TRBJ2-7	once	TRBV6-2/TRBV6-3	CASSRQGGNYEQYF	TGTGCCAGCAGCAGACAAGGGGGGAACTACGAGCAGTACTTC
-	TRBJ2-1	-	TRBV27	CASRSGGEQFF	TGTGCCAGCAGATCTGGAGGGGAGCAGTTCTTC
-	TRBJ2-1	-	TRBV19	CASSIDIASGSYNEQFF	TGTGCCAGTAGTATAGATATCGCCTCCGGGTCCTACAATGAGCAGTTCTTC
-	TRBJ2-2	-	TRBV24-1	CATSDSGDNTGELFF	TGTGCCACCAGTGATTCGGGGGATAACACCGGGGAGCTGTTTTTT
-	TRBJ2-7	-	TRBV11-3	CASSLSDTTSYEQYF	TGTGCCAGCAGCTTAAGCGACACTACCTCCTACGAGCAGTACTTC
TRBD1	TRBJ2-1	-	TRBV9	CASSVWTGGYSEQFF	TGTGCCAGCAGCGTGTGGACAGGGGGTTACAGTGAGCAGTTCTTC
-	TRBJ2-2	-	TRBV2	CASSEDYHTGELFF	TGTGCCAGCAGCGAAGACTACCACACCGGGGAGCTGTTTTTT
-	TRBJ1-1	-	TRBV3-1/TRBV3-2	CASSQRTGEAFF	TGTGCCAGCAGCCAACGAACAGGAGAAGCTTTCTTT
TRBD2	TRBJ2-2	-	TRBV3-1/TRBV3-2	CASSLRPPGTINTGELFF	TGTGCCAGCAGCCTCAGACCCCCCGGGACTATCAACACCGGGGAGCTGTTTTTT
-	TRBJ1-4	few	TRBV25-1	CASSEVYGFGEKLFF	TGTGCCAGCAGTGAAGTTTACGGGTTTGGGGAAAAACTGTTTTTT
-	TRBJ1-4	few	TRBV27	CASSFWGSNEKLFF	TGTGCCAGCAGTTTTTGGGGATCTAATGAAAAACTGTTTTTT
-	TRBJ1-5	-	TRBV28	CASRATYSNQPQHF	TGTGCCAGCAGGGCTACTTATAGCAATCAGCCCCAGCATTTT
TRBD2	TRBJ2-2	-	TRBV4-2	CASSQALSSSGGAFATGELFF	TGTGCCAGCAGCCAAGCCCTATCTTCTAGCGGGGGGGCCTTTGCAACCGGGGAGCTGTTTTTT
-	TRBJ2-1	-	TRBV6-6	CASSPQGRLYNEQFF	TGTGCCAGCAGTCCTCAGGGCAGGCTCTACAATGAGCAGTTCTTC
TRBD1	TRBJ1-1	once	TRBV2	CASRGDRAFMNTEAFF	TGTGCCAGCAGGGGGGACAGGGCCTTCATGAACACTGAAGCTTTCTTT
-	TRBJ2-1	-	TRBV5-4	CASSGIGGSGVNEQFF	TGTGCCAGCAGCGGGATCGGGGGGTCAGGGGTCAATGAGCAGTTCTTC
-	TRBJ2-6	-	TRBV7-3	CASSPLGSGANVLTF	TGTGCCAGCAGCCCCCTGGGGTCTGGGGCCAACGTCCTGACTTTC